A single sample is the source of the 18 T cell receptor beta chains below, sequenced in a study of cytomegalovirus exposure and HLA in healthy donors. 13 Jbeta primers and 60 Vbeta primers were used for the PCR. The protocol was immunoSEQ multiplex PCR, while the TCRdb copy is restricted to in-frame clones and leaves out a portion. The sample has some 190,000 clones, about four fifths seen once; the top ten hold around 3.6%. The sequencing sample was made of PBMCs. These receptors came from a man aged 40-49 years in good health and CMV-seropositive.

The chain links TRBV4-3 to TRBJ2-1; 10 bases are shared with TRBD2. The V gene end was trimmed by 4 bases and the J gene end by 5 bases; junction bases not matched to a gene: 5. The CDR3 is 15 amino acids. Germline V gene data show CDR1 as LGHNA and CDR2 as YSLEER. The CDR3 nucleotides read TGCGCCAGCAGCCCGGGACTAGCGAGGCACAATGAGCAGTTCTTC. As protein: CASSPGLARHNEQFF.

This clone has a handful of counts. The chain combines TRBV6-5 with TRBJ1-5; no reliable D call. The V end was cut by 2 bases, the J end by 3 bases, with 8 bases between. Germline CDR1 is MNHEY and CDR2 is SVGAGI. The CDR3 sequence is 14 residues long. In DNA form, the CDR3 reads TGTGCCAGCAGTTACACGGGGAACAATCAGCCCCAGCATTTT. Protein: CASSYTGNNQPQHF.

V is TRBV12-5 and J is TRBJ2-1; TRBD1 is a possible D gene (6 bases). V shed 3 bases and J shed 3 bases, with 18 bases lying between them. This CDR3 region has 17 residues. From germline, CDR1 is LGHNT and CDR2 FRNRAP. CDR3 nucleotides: TGTGCTAGTGGTTTTGGGGACCCGGGACAATTCTACAATGAGCAGTTCTTC. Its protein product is CASGFGDPGQFYNEQFF.

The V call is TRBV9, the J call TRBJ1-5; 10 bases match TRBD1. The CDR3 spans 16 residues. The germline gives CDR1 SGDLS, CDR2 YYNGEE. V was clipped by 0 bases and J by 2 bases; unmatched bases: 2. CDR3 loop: CASSVGTGGGNQPQHF. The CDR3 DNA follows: TGTGCCAGCAGCGTAGGGACAGGGGGTGGCAATCAGCCCCAGCATTTT.

In DNA, the CDR3 is TGTGCCAGCAGCGTAGTGGGCAGGGTCTACAATGAGCAGTTCTTC. Protein product: CASSVVGRVYNEQFF. V is TRBV9 and J is TRBJ2-1; perhaps TRBD1 as D (5 bases). CDR3 length equals 15 residues. The ends were cut back, 0 bases at V and 3 bases at J, with 10 bases in the middle. CDR1 and CDR2 from the germline V gene are SGDLS and YYNGEE.

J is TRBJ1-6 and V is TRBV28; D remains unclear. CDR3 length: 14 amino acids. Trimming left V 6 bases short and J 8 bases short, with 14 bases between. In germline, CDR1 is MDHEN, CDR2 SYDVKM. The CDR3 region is CASSSGAQDSPLHF. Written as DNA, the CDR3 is TGTGCCAGCAGCTCCGGAGCCCAAGATTCACCCCTCCACTTT.

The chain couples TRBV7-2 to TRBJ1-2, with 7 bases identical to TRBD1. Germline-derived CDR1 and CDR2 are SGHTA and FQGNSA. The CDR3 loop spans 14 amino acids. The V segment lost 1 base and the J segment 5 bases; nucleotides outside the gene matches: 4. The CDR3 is CASSLDGTVYGYTF. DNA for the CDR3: TGTGCCAGCAGCTTAGACGGGACAGTTTATGGCTACACCTTC.

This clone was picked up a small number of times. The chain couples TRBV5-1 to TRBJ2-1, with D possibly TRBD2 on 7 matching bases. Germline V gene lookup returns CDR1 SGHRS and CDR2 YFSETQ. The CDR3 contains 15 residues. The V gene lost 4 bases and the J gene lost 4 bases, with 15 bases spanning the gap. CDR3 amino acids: CASSRGAEDYNEQFF. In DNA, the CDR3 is TGCGCCAGCAGCCGGGGGGCGGAGGATTACAATGAGCAGTTCTTC.

CDR3: CASSSHHSRVAGNYGYTF. DNA of the CDR3: TGTGCCAGCAGTTCCCATCACTCCCGGGTTGCGGGGAACTATGGCTACACCTTC. The chain joins TRBV28 to TRBJ1-2; no firm D call. With 4 bases removed from V and 2 bases from J, the gap between germline ends came to 23 bases. Germline V gives CDR1 MDHEN, CDR2 SYDVKM. The CDR3 has 18 residues.

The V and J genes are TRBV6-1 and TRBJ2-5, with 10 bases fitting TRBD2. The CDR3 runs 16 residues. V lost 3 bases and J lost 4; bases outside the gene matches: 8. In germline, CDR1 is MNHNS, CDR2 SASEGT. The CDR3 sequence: CASSDSTSGIRETQYF. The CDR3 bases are TGTGCCAGCAGTGACAGTACTAGCGGGATTCGAGAGACCCAGTACTTC.

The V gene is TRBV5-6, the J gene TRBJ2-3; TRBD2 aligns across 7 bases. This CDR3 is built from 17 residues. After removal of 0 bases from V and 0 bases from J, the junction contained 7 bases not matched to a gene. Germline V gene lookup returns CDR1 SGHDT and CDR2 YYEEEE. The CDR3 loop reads CASSLGLADLSTDTQYF. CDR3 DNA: TGTGCCAGCAGCTTGGGGCTAGCGGACCTAAGCACAGATACGCAGTATTTT.

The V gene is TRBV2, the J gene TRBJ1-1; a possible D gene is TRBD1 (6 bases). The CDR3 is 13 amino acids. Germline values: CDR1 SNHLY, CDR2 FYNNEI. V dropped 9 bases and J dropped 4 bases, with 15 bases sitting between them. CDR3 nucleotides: TGTGCCAGTGGGGAGGGCAGGGGCACTGAAGCTTTCTTT. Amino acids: CASGEGRGTEAFF. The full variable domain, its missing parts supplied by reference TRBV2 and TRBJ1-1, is EPEVTQTPSHQVTQMGQEVILRCVPISNHLYFYWYRQILGQKVEFLVSFYNNEISEKSEIFDDQFSVERPDGSNFTLKIRSTKLEDSAMYFCASGEGRGTEAFFGQGTRLTVV.

In DNA, the CDR3 is TGTGCCAGCAGTTCAAGAAGAAACTCCCCGGAGACCCAGTACTTC. Translation: CASSSRRNSPETQYF. The V gene is TRBV6-1, the J gene TRBJ2-5; D gene uncertain. There are 15 residues in the CDR3. V was pared by 5 bases and J by 5 bases, with 18 bases between. CDR1 is MNHNS and CDR2 is SASEGT in the germline V gene.

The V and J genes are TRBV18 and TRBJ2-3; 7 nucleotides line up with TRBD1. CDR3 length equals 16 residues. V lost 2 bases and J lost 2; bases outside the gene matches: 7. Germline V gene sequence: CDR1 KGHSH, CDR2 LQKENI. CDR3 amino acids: CASSPLSGQVTDTQYF. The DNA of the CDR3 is TGTGCCAGCTCACCATTGAGCGGACAGGTCACAGATACGCAGTATTTT.

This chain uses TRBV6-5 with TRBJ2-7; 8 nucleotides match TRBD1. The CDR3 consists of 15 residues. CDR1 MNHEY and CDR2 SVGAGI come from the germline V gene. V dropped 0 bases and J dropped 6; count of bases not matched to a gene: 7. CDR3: CASSYSGRGPGEQYF. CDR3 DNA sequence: TGTGCCAGCAGTTACTCTGGCAGGGGGCCGGGCGAGCAGTACTTC.

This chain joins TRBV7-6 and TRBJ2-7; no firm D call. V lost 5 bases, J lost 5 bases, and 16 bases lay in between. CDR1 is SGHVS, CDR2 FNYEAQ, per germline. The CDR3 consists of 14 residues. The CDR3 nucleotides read TGTGCCAGCAGCCCAGAACACACTCGGGACGAGCAGTACTTC. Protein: CASSPEHTRDEQYF.

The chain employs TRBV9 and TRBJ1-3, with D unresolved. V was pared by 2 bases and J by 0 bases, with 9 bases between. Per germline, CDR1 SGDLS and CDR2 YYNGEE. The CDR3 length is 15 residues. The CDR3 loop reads CASSVDSSSGNTIYF. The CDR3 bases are TGTGCCAGCAGCGTCGACTCCAGCTCTGGAAACACCATATATTTT.

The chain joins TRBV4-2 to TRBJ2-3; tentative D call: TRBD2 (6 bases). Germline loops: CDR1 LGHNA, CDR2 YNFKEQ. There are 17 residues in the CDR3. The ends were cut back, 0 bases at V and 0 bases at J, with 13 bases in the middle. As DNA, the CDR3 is TGTGCCAGCAGCCAAGAGAAGACGAGCGGGAGCACAGATACGCAGTATTTT. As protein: CASSQEKTSGSTDTQYF.